This T cell receptor beta chain emerged from a study of T cell repertoires in cytomegalovirus infection. This clonotype was recorded many times. TCRdb reanalysed the reads using MiXCR and keeps one entry per CDR3 protein. Here the sample spans approximately 150,000 distinct CDR3 sequences, under 8% being singletons. The CDR3 covers 15 residues. V dropped 4 bases and J dropped 5 bases, with 18 bases sitting between them. Germline lookup yields CDR1 SGHRS and CDR2 YFSETQ. The chain has TRBV5-1 and TRBJ2-5; D unclear. This clonotype was sampled from a human donor in good health (CMV status not recorded). Some clones in this sample may be carry-over from other donors' samples. The specimen was PBMCs. The CDR3 reads CASSPLGLEEETQYF. Written as DNA, the CDR3 is TGCGCCAGCAGCCCGCTTGGCCTAGAGGAGGAGACCCAGTACTTC.